The rows below give T cell receptor beta chains drawn from one sample of a study of shared T cell receptors in the human thymus. Sequenced by immunoSEQ multiplex PCR; TCRdb stores in-frame clones only, minus some. The data contain some 720,000 clones, roughly 90% of them singletons. These data are also associated with another study on human thymus T cells.

The sequenced sample was thymocytes. These receptors were obtained from a boy under three years old with a congenital heart defect. CDR3s include the opening cysteine and the closing phenylalanine or tryptophan. Fields, in order: CDR3 protein, CDR3 DNA, J gene, clone size, D gene, V gene. A D gene is named only where the DNA matches it firmly. Part of the rows lack a size; the others show once, few, many or a class for expanded clones.

CSVEDTSGGAADTQYF | TGCAGCGTTGAAGATACGTCTGGGGGGGCCGCAGATACGCAGTATTTT | TRBJ2-3 | - | - | TRBV29-1
CASSSNPTEYNEQFF | TGTGCCAGCAGTTCCAACCCGACAGAGTACAATGAGCAGTTCTTC | TRBJ2-1 | - | - | TRBV6-5
CASSLWMGGVFGELFF | TGTGCCAGCAGCTTATGGATGGGGGGGGTCTTCGGGGAGCTGTTTTTT | TRBJ2-2 | - | TRBD2 | TRBV11-2
CASALARGLAGGPQKSEQFF | TGTGCTAGTGCTCTAGCCCGGGGACTAGCGGGAGGGCCACAGAAGAGTGAGCAGTTCTTC | TRBJ2-1 | - | TRBD2 | TRBV12-5
CASSLMGAPSNYGYTF | TGTGCCAGCAGCTTGATGGGGGCTCCGTCTAACTATGGCTACACCTTC | TRBJ1-2 | - | - | TRBV5-4
CASSDRGLGYTF | TGTGCCAGCAGCGACAGGGGGCTTGGCTACACCTTC | TRBJ1-2 | - | TRBD1 | TRBV9
CASSGAGWELAGLAKNIQYF | TGTGCCAGCAGTGGTGCGGGGTGGGAACTAGCGGGTTTAGCCAAAAACATTCAGTACTTC | TRBJ2-4 | - | TRBD2 | TRBV2
CASSLAGGRTGELFF | TGTGCCAGCAGTTTAGCGGGAGGTCGGACCGGGGAGCTGTTTTTT | TRBJ2-2 | once | TRBD2 | TRBV27
CASSHERQNYGYTF | TGTGCCAGCAGCCACGAAAGACAGAACTATGGCTACACCTTC | TRBJ1-2 | once | - | TRBV6-5
CASPGGLAYEQYF | TGTGCCTCCCCTGGAGGGCTAGCCTACGAGCAGTACTTC | TRBJ2-7 | - | - | TRBV21-1
CASSIISPQGAPSYEQYF | TGTGCCAGCAGTATTATATCCCCACAGGGGGCCCCCTCCTACGAGCAGTACTTC | TRBJ2-7 | - | TRBD1 | TRBV27
CASRDPGTSTDTQYF | TGTGCCAGCAGGGATCCCGGGACTAGCACAGATACGCAGTATTTT | TRBJ2-3 | - | - | TRBV5-4
CASSSVAGEYEQYF | TGTGCCAGCAGCTCGGTAGCGGGAGAATACGAGCAGTACTTC | TRBJ2-7 | - | TRBD2 | TRBV11-2
CASSEPPGEAYEQYF | TGTGCCAGCAGTGAACCCCCGGGTGAGGCCTACGAGCAGTACTTC | TRBJ2-7 | - | - | TRBV2
CASSIGVRINADEQFF | TGTGCCAGTAGTATAGGCGTGCGGATAAACGCCGATGAGCAGTTCTTC | TRBJ2-1 | - | - | TRBV19
CASTPGSGISTDTQYF | TGTGCCAGTACCCCAGGGAGCGGGATTAGCACAGATACGCAGTATTTT | TRBJ2-3 | - | TRBD2 | TRBV19
CASSLVGQLSNTGELFF | TGTGCCAGCAGCTTAGTAGGACAGTTGTCGAACACCGGGGAGCTGTTTTTT | TRBJ2-2 | - | - | TRBV7-9
CATSRDPLQGGETQYF | TGTGCCACCAGCAGAGATCCACTACAGGGGGGGGAGACCCAGTACTTC | TRBJ2-5 | - | - | TRBV15
CAWSPGTSGAYEQYF | TGTGCCTGGAGCCCCGGGACTAGCGGGGCCTACGAGCAGTACTTC | TRBJ2-7 | - | TRBD2 | TRBV30